This entry features one T cell receptor beta chain sequence. Its specificity is not known. Only in-frame clones appear in the TCRdb table, and some are missing; sequencing was by immunoSEQ multiplex PCR. The sample lists about 2.1 million clones, 85% to 95% occurring once. This CDR3 has 13 amino acids. The sample belongs to a study of shared clonotypes between healthy human individuals. CD8 cells regarded as naive lacked CD45RO, were positively chosen for CCR7, and omitted terminally differentiated effector memory CD45RA+ cells. Broader study findings: Naive subsets, compared against memory subsets, generally had larger estimated richness values. It was observed that roughly 5.5% of naive CD4 clonotypes were shared across several donors.

This chain connects TRBV21-1 to TRBJ1-2; the table's D call, TRBD1, was not checked against the DNA. TRBV21-1 is classified as a pseudogene. The sequenced sample was naive CD8+ T cells from PBMCs. This sequence was found in a man aged 18 to 30 in good health. Some clones in this sample may be carry-over from other donors' samples. Here the CDR3 reads CASRLYRYYGYTF. CDR3 bases: TGTGCCAGCAGGCTCTACAGATACTATGGCTACACCTTC.